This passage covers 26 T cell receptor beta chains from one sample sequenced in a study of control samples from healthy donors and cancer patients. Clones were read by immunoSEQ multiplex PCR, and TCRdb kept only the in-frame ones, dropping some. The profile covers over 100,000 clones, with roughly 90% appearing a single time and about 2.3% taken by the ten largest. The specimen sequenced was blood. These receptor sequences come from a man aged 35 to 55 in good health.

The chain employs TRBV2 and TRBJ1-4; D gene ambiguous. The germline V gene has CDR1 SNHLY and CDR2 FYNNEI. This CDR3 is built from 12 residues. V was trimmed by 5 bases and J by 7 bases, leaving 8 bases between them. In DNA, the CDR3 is TGTGCCAGCAGTATAAGGGTTGAAAAACTGTTTTTT. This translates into CASSIRVEKLFF.

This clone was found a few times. CDR3: CAISESGRGLGNQPQHF. CDR3 DNA: TGTGCCATCAGTGAGAGTGGTAGGGGCTTAGGCAATCAGCCCCAGCATTTT. The chain has TRBV10-3 and TRBJ1-5; maybe TRBD1 (5 bases). The ends were cut back, 2 bases at V and 2 bases at J, with 16 bases in the middle. There are 17 residues in the CDR3. Germline V gene data show CDR1 as ENHRY and CDR2 as SYGVKD.

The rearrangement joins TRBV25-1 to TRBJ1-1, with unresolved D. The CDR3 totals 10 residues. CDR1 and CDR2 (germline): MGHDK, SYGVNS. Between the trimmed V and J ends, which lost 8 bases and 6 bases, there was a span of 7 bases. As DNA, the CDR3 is TGTGCCAGCCCGGACGCTGAAGCTTTCTTT. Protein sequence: CASPDAEAFF.

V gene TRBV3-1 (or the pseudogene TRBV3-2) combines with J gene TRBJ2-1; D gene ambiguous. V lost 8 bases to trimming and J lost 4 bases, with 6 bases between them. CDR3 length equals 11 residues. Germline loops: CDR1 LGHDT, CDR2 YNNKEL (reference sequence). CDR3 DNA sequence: TGTGCCAGCCGGAAGTACAATGAGCAGTTCTTC. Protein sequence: CASRKYNEQFF.

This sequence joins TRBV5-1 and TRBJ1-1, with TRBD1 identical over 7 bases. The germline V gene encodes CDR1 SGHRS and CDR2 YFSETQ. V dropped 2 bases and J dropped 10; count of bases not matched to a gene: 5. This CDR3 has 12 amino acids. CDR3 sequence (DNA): TGCGCCAGCAGCTTACAGGGGCAGGTAGCTTTCTTT. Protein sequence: CASSLQGQVAFF.

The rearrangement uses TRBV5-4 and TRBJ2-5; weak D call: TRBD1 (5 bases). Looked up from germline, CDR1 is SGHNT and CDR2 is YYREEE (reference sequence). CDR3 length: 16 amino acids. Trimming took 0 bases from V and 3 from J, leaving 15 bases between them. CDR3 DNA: TGTGCCAGCAGCTTGGTCGGCTCACGACAGAAAGAGACCCAGTACTTC. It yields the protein CASSLVGSRQKETQYF.

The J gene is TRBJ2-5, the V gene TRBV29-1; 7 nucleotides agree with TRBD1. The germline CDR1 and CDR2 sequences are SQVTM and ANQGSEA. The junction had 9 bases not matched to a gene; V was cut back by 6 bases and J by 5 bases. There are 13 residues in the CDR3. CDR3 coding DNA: TGCAGCGTCGGACAGGTACTTGGCGAGACCCAGTACTTC. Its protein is CSVGQVLGETQYF. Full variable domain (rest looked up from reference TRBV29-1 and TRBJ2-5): SAVISQKPSRDICQRGTSLTIQCQVDSQVTMMFWYRQQPGQSLTLIATANQGSEATYESGFVIDKFPISRPNLTFSTLTVSNMSPEDSSIYLCSVGQVLGETQYFGPGTRLLVL.

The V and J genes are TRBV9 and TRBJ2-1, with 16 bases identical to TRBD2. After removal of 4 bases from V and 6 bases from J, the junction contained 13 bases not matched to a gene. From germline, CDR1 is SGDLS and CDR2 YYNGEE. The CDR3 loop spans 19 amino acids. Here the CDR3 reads CASSPTSPGLAGGRNEQFF. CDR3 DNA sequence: TGTGCCAGCAGCCCGACCTCACCGGGACTAGCGGGGGGGCGCAATGAGCAGTTCTTC.

The CDR3 here is CASSEQLIGYYGYTF. The DNA of the CDR3 is TGTGCCAGCAGTGAACAACTCATTGGGTACTATGGCTACACCTTC. The genes are TRBV6-1 and TRBJ1-2; D unclear. V lost 2 bases to trimming and J lost 3 bases, with 13 bases between them. This CDR3 is built from 15 residues. Germline CDR1 MNHNS, CDR2 SASEGT.

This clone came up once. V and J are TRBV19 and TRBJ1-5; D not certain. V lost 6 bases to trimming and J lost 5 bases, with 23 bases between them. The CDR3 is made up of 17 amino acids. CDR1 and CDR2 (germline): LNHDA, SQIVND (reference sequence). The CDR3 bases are TGTGCCAGTAGCCAACCGAGGCTCACAAGAGCGGATCAGCCCCAGCATTTT. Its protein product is CASSQPRLTRADQPQHF.

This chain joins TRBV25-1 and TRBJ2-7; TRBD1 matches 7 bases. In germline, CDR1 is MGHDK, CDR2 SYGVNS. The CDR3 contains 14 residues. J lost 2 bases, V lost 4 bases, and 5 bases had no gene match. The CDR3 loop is CASSGLGQTYEQYF. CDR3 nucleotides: TGTGCCAGCAGTGGTCTGGGACAGACCTACGAGCAGTACTTC.

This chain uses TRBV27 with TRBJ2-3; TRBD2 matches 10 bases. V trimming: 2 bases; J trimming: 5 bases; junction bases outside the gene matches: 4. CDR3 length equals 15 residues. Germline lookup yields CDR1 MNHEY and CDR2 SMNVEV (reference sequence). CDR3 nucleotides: TGTGCCAGCAGTTTAGGTAGCGGGGGGTTAGATACGCAGTATTTT. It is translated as CASSLGSGGLDTQYF.

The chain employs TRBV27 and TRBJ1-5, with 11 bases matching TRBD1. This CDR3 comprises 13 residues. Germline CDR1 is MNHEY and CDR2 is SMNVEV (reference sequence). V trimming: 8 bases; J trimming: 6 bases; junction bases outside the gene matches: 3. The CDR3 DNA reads TGTGCCAGCTCCGGGACAGGGGGTCAGCCCCAGCATTTT. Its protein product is CASSGTGGQPQHF.

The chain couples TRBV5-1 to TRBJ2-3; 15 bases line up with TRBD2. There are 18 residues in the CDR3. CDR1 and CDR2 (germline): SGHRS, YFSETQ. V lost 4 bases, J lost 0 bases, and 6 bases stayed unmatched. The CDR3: CASSTGTSGGTSTDTQYF. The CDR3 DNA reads TGCGCCAGCAGCACCGGGACTAGCGGGGGGACTAGCACAGATACGCAGTATTTT.

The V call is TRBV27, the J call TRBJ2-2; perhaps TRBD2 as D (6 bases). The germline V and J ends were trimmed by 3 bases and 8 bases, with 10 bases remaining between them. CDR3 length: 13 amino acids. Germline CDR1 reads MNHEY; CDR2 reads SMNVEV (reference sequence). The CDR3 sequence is CASSLGGRGELFF. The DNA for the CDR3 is TGTGCCAGCAGTTTGGGAGGTCGGGGGGAGCTGTTTTTT.

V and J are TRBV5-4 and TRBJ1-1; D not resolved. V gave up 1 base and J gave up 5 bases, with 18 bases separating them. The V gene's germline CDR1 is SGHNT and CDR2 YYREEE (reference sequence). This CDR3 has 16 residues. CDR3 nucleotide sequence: TGTGCCAGCAGCTTGATGTCACGGGGTCGTTGGACTGAAGCTTTCTTT. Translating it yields CASSLMSRGRWTEAFF.

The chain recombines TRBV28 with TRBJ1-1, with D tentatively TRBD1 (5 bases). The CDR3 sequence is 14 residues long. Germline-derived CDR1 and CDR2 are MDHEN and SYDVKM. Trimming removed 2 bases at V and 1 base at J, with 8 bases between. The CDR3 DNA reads TGTGCCAGCAGTTTAAGGGGTCCGAACACTGAAGCTTTCTTT. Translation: CASSLRGPNTEAFF.

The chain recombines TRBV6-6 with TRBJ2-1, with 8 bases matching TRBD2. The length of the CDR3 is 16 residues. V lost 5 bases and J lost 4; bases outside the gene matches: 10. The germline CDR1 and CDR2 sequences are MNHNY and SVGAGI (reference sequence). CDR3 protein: CASSRPGAGAYNEQFF. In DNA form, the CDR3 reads TGTGCCAGCAGTAGGCCAGGAGCGGGGGCATACAATGAGCAGTTCTTC.

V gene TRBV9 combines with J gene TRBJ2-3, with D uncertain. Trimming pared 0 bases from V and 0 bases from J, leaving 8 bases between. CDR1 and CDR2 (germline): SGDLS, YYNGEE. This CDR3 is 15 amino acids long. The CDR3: CASSVGVVSTDTQYF. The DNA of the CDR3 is TGTGCCAGCAGCGTAGGGGTAGTTAGCACAGATACGCAGTATTTT.

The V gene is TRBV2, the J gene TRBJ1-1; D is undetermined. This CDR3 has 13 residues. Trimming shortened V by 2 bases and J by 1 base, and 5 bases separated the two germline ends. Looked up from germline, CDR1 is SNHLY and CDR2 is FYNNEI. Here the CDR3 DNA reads TGTGCCAGCAGTGAACAGACGAACACTGAAGCTTTCTTT. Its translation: CASSEQTNTEAFF. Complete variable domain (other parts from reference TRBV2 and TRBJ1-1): EPEVTQTPSHQVTQMGQEVILRCVPISNHLYFYWYRQILGQKVEFLVSFYNNEISEKSEIFDDQFSVERPDGSNFTLKIRSTKLEDSAMYFCASSEQTNTEAFFGQGTRLTVV.

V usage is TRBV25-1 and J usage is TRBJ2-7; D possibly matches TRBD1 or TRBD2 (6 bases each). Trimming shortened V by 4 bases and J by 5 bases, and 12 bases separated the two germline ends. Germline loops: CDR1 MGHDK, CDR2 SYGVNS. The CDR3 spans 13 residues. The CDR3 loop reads CASSGPGANEQYF. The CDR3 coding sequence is TGTGCCAGCAGTGGTCCGGGGGCCAACGAGCAGTACTTC.

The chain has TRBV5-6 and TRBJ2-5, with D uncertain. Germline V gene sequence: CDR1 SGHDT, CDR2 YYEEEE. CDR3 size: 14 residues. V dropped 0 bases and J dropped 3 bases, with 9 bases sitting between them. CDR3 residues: CASSLVSAEETQYF. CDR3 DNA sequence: TGTGCCAGCAGCTTGGTGTCCGCAGAAGAGACCCAGTACTTC.

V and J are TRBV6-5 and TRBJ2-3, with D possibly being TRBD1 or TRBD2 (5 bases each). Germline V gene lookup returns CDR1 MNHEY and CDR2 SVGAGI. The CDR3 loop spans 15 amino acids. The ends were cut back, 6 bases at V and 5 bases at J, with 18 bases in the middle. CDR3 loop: CASRHFQGRIDTQYF. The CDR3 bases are TGTGCCAGCAGGCACTTCCAGGGACGGATAGATACGCAGTATTTT.

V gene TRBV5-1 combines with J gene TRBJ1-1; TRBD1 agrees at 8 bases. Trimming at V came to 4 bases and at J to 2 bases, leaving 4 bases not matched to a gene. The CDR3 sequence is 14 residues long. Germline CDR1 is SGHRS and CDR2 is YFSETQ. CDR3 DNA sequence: TGCGCCAGCAGCCCGGGGACAGGCAACACTGAAGCTTTCTTT. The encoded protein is CASSPGTGNTEAFF.

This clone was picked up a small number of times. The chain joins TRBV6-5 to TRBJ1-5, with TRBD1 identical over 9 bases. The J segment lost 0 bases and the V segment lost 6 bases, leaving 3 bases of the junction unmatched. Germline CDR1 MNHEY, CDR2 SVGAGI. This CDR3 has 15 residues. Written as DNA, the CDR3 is TGTGCCAGCAGGCTGACAGGGGGTAGCAATCAGCCCCAGCATTTT. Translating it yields CASRLTGGSNQPQHF.

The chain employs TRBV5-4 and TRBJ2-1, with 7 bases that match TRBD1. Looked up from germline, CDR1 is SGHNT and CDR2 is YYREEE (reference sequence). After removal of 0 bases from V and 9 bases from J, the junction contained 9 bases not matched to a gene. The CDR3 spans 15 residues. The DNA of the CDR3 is TGTGCCAGCAGCTTGGAAGGGGGCATTTCCGGTGAGCAGTTCTTC. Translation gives CASSLEGGISGEQFF.